This T cell receptor beta chain was documented in a study of T cell responses to AZD1222 COVID-19 vaccine. The study, taken as a whole, reports: As reported, nearly half of all spike-specific TCRs target variant regions that are unmutated. Spike-specific TCR breadth and depth went up after people got two AZD1222 doses. In a largely white British group with more females than males, clonal diversity was possibly underestimated.

V dropped 1 base and J dropped 6; count of bases not matched to a gene: 7. Germline V CDR1 and CDR2: MNHEY, SVGAGI. The CDR3 spans 15 residues. Assay used: immunoSEQ multiplex PCR; TCRdb lists only in-frame clones, some missing. The sample lists approximately 170,000 clones; around 90% were seen once. Of note for this clone: As yet, its antigen is unknown.

The TCR sequence derives from an adult in good health. The J gene is TRBJ2-7, the V gene TRBV6-5; 9 nucleotides match TRBD1. The sample consisted of peripheral blood, taken on day 0 of AZD1222 vaccination. CDR3 sequence: CASSYFGTGKGEQYF. CDR3 DNA sequence: TGTGCCAGCAGTTACTTTGGGACAGGGAAGGGCGAGCAGTACTTC.